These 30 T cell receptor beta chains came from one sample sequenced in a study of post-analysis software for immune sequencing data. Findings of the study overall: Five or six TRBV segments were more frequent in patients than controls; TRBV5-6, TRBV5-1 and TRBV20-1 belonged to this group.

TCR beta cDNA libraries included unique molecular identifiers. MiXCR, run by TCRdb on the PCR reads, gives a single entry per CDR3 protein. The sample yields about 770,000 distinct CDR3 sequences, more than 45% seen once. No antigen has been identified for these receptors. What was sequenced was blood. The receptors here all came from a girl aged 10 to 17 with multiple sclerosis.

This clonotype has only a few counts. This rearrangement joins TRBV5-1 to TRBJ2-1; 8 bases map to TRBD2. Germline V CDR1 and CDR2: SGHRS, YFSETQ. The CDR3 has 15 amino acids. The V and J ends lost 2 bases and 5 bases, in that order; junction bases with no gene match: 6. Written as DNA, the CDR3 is TGCGCCAGCAGCTTTACGGGAGGGCCTGACAATGAGCAGTTCTTC. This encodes CASSFTGGPDNEQFF.

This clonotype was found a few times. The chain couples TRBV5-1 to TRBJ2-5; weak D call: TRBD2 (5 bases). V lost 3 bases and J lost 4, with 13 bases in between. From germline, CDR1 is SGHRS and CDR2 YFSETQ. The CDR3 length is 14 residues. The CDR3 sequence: CASSSGSGRETQYF. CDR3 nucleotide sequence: TGCGCCAGCAGCTCTGGGAGTGGGCGAGAGACCCAGTACTTC.

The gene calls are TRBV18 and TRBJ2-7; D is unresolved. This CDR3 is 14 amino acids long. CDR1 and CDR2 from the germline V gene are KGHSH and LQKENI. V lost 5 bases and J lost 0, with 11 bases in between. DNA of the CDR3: TGTGCCAGCTCAGTTCAGGCCCACTCCTACGAGCAGTACTTC. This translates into CASSVQAHSYEQYF.

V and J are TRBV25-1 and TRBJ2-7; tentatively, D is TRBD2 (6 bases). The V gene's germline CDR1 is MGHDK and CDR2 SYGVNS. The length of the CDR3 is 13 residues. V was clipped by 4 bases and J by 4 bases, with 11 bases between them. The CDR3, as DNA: TGTGCCAGCAGTGCGGGGGACGGGTACGAGCAGTACTTC. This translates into CASSAGDGYEQYF.

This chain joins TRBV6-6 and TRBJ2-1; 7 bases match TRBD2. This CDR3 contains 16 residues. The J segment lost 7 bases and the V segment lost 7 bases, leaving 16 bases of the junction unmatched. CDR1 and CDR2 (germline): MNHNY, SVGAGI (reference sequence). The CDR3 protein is CASKGRDYREQNEQFF. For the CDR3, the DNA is TGTGCCAGCAAGGGCCGGGACTACCGTGAACAGAATGAGCAGTTCTTC.

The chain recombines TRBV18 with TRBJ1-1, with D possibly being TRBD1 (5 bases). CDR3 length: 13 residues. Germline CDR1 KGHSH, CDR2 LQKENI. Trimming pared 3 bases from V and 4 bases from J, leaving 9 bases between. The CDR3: CASSPSGGTEAFF. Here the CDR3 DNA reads TGTGCCAGCTCACCGAGCGGGGGCACTGAAGCTTTCTTT.

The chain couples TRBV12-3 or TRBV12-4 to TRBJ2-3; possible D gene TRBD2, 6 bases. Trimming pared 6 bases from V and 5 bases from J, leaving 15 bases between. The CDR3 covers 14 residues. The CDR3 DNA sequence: TGTGCCAGCAGCCCCCACCTGGGAGGAGATACGCAGTATTTT. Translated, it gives CASSPHLGGDTQYF.

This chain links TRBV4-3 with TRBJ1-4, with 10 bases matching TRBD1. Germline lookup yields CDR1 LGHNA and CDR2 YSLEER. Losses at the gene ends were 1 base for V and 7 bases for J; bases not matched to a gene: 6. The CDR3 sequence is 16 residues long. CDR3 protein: CASSQVSGTGAEKLFF. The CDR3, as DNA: TGCGCCAGCAGCCAAGTTTCCGGGACAGGGGCTGAAAAACTGTTTTTT.

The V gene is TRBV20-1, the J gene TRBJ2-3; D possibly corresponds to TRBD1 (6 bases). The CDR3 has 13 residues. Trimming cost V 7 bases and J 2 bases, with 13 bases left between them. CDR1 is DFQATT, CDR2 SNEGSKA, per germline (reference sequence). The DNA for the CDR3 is TGCAGTGGCTTCGCAGGGGTCACAGATACGCAGTATTTT. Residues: CSGFAGVTDTQYF.

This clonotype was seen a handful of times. CDR3 region: CATGGVDTEAFF. The CDR3 DNA follows: TGTGCCACGGGCGGGGTTGACACTGAAGCTTTCTTT. The chain uses TRBV10-3 and TRBJ1-1; D not certain. The CDR3 runs 12 residues. V lost 10 bases and J 3 bases, leaving 12 bases between the germline ends. Germline CDR1 and CDR2: ENHRY and SYGVKD.

In DNA form, the CDR3 reads TGCAGTGCTAGTAGTATGGACACCGGGGAGCTGTTTTTT. Translating gives CSASSMDTGELFF. The gene calls are TRBV20-1 and TRBJ2-2, with D uncertain. Deletions cut 3 bases from V and 3 bases from J, with 8 bases between. This CDR3 spans 13 amino acids. Germline CDR1 reads DFQATT; CDR2 reads SNEGSKA (reference sequence).

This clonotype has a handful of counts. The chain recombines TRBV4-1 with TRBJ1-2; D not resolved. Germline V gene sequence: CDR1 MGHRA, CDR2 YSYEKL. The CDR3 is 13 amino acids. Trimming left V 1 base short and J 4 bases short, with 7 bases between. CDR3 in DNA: TGCGCCAGCAGCCAAGGTGACATCTATGGCTACACCTTC. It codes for CASSQGDIYGYTF.

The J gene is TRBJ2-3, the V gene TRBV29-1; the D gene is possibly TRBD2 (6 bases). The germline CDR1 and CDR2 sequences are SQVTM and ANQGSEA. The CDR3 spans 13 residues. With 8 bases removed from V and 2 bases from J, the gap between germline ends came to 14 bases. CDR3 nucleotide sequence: TGCAGCTCTCGGACGGGGGACACAGATACGCAGTATTTT. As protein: CSSRTGDTDTQYF.

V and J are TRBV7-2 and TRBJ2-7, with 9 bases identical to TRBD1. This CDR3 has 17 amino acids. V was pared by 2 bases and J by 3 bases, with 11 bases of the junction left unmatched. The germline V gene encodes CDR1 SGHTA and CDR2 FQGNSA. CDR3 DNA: TGTGCCAGCAGCTTACCGGCCAGGGGACAGGGCCTCTACGAGCAGTACTTC. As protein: CASSLPARGQGLYEQYF.

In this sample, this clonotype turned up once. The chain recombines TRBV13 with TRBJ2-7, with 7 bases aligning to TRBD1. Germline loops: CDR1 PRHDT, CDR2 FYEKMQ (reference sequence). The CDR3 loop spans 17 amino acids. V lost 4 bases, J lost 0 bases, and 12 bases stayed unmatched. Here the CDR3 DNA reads TGTGCCAGCAGCTCCTTGGCTGACAGGGCCCTCTCCTACGAGCAGTACTTC. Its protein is CASSSLADRALSYEQYF.

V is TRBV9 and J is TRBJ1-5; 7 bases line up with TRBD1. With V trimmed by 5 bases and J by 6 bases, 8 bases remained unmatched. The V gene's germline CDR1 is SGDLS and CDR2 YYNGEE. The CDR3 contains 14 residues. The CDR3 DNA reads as TGTGCCAGCAGACAGGGGTTGGAGCGTCAGCCCCAGCATTTT. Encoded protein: CASRQGLERQPQHF.

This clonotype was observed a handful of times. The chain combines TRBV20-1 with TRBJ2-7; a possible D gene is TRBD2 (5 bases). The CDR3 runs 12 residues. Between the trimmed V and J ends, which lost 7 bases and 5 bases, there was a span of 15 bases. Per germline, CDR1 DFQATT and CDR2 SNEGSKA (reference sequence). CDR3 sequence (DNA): TGCAGTGGGTCCTTGCGGGTCAACGAGCAGTACTTC. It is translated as CSGSLRVNEQYF.

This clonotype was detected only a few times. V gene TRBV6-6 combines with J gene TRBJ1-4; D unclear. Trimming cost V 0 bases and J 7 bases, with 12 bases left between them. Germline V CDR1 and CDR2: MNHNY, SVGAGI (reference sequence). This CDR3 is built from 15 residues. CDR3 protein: CASSYSRTSGEKLFF. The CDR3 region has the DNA TGTGCCAGCAGTTACTCGCGGACTTCGGGTGAAAAACTGTTTTTT.

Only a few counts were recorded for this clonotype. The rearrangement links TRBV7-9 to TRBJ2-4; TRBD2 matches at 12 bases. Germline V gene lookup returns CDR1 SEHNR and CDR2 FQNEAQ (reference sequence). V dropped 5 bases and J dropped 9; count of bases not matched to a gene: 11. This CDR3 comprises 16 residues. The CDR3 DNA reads TGTGCCAGCAGCCCCGTGACTAGCGGGAGTGGGGGCATTCAGTACTTC. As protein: CASSPVTSGSGGIQYF.

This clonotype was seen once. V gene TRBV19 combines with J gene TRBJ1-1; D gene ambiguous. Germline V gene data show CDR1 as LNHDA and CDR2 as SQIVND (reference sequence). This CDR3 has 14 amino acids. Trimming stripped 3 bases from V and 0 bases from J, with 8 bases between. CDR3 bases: TGTGCCAGTAGTATTTGGAGCCTGAACACTGAAGCTTTCTTT. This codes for CASSIWSLNTEAFF.

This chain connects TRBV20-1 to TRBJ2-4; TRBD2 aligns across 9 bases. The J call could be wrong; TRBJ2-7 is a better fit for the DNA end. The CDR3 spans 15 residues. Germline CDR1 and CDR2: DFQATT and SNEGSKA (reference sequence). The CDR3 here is CSARGRLAGWSEQYF. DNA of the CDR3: TGCAGTGCTAGAGGACGGCTAGCGGGATGGAGCGAGCAGTACTTC.

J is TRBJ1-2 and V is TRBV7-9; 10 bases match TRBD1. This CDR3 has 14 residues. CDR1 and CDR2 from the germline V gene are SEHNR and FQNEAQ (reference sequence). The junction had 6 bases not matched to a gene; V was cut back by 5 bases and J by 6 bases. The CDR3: CASSPRGQGNGYTF. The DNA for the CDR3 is TGTGCCAGCAGCCCTCGGGGACAGGGGAATGGCTACACCTTC. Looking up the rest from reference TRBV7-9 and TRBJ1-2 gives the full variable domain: DTGVSQNPRHKITKRGQNVTFRCDPISEHNRLYWYRQTLGQGPEFLTYFQNEAQLEKSRLLSDRFSAERPKGSFSTLEIQRTEQGDSAMYLCASSPRGQGNGYTFGSGTRLTVV.

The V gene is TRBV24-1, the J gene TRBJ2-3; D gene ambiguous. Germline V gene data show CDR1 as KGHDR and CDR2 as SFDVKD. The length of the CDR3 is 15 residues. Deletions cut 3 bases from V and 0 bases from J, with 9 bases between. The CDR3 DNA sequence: TGTGCCACCAGTGATGACCAGGAGAGCACAGATACGCAGTATTTT. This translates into CATSDDQESTDTQYF.

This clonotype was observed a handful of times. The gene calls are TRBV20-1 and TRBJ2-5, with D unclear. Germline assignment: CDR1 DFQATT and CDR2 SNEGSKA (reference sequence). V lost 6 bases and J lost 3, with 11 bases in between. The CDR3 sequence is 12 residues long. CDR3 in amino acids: CSAPKGEETQYF. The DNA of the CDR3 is TGCAGTGCCCCCAAGGGCGAAGAGACCCAGTACTTC.

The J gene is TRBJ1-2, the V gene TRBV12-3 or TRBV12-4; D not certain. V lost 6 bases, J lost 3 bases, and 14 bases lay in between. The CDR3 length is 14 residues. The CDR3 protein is CASSDSTADYGYTF. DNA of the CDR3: TGTGCCAGCAGCGACTCGACCGCGGACTATGGCTACACCTTC.

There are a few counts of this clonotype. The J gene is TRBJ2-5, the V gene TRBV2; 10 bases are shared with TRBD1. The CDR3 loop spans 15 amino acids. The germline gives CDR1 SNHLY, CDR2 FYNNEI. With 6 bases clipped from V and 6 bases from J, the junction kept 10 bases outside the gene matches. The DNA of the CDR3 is TGTGCCAGCAGCGCGACCGACAGGGGGCTGAAGACCCAGTACTTC. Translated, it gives CASSATDRGLKTQYF. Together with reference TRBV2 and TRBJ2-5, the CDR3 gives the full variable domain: EPEVTQTPSHQVTQMGQEVILRCVPISNHLYFYWYRQILGQKVEFLVSFYNNEISEKSEIFDDQFSVERPDGSNFTLKIRSTKLEDSAMYFCASSATDRGLKTQYFGPGTRLLVL.

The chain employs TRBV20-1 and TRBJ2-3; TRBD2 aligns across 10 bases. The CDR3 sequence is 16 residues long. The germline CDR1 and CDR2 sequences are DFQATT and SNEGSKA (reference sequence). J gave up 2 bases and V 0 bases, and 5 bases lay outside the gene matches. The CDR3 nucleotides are TGCAGTGCTAGAGATTCTCTAGCGGGGGTCACAGATACGCAGTATTTT. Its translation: CSARDSLAGVTDTQYF.

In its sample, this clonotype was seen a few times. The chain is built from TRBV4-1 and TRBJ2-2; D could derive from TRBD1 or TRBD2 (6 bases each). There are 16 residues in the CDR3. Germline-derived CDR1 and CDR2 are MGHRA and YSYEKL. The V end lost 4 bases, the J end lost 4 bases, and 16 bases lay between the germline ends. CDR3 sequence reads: CASSRGGFTGTGELFF. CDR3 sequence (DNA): TGCGCCAGCAGCCGAGGGGGGTTCACTGGCACCGGGGAGCTGTTTTTT.

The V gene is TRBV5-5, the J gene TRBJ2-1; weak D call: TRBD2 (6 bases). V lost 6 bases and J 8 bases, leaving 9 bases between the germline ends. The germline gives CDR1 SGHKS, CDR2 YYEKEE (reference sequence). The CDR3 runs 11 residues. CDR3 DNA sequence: TGTGCCAGCACCCCGGGGGATGAGCAGTTCTTC. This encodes CASTPGDEQFF.

The CDR3 DNA follows: TGCGCCAGCAGCTCCCGACCGGGACTCCAGGAGCAGTTCTTC. Residues: CASSSRPGLQEQFF. The V call is TRBV5-1, the J call TRBJ2-1; D is perhaps TRBD2 (6 bases). CDR1 is SGHRS, CDR2 YFSETQ, per germline. The CDR3 loop spans 14 amino acids. Trimming left V 3 bases short and J 10 bases short, with 17 bases between.